This T cell receptor (beta chain) was obtained from a study of beta chain features in type 1 diabetes. This clone was detected only a few times. Expressed TCRB transcripts were sequenced because the entire RNA isolate underwent reverse transcription. The data were produced by immunoSEQ multiplex PCR, yet TCRdb's version contains in-frame clones alone and is incomplete. The data contain 80,000 to 90,000 clones, around a third of them singletons. The V gene's germline CDR1 is SEHNR and CDR2 FQNEAQ (reference sequence). CDR3 length equals 15 residues. V trimming: 5 bases; J trimming: 5 bases; junction bases outside the gene matches: 8.

The specimen sequenced was stem cell memory CD4+ T cells from blood. The rearrangement uses TRBV7-9 and TRBJ2-7; 11 bases agree with TRBD1. This TCR came from a woman in her late teens or twenties in good health. As DNA, the CDR3 is TGTGCCAGCAGCACACCGGGACAGGGGGACAACGAGCAGTACTTC. It is translated as CASSTPGQGDNEQYF.